The 6 T cell receptor beta chains reported below all come from one sample, sequenced in a study of blood T cell repertoires in COVID-19. Sequenced by immunoSEQ multiplex PCR; TCRdb stores in-frame clones only, minus some. The sample yields 200,000 to 300,000 clones, about 88% seen once. The sample taken for sequencing was peripheral blood. The source is a man in his 60s who had recovered from COVID-19.

The chain has TRBV29-1 and TRBJ2-1, with 7 bases matching TRBD2. The CDR3 has 12 amino acids. Trimming at V came to 7 bases and at J to 5 bases, leaving 5 bases not matched to a gene. The germline gives CDR1 SQVTM, CDR2 ANQGSEA. CDR3 amino acids: CSGLRGDNEQFF. Written as DNA, the CDR3 is TGCAGCGGCCTACGGGGGGACAATGAGCAGTTCTTC.

The rearrangement joins TRBV19 to TRBJ2-7; 9 bases match TRBD1. Germline lookup yields CDR1 LNHDA and CDR2 SQIVND (reference sequence). CDR3 size: 15 residues. The V segment lost 2 bases and the J segment 1 base; nucleotides outside the gene matches: 3. CDR3 nucleotides: TGTGCCAGTAGTATATCACAGGGGGCTTCCTACGAGCAGTACTTC. Translation gives CASSISQGASYEQYF.

As to this clone: The identical CDR3 is also encoded by other nucleotide sequences in the sample. The chain couples TRBV9 to TRBJ2-3; tentatively, D is TRBD1 (6 bases). This CDR3 has 14 residues. Germline CDR1 SGDLS, CDR2 YYNGEE. The ends were cut back, 0 bases at V and 4 bases at J, with 9 bases in the middle. The CDR3 sequence is CASSVAQGADTQYF. DNA of the CDR3: TGTGCCAGCAGCGTAGCACAGGGAGCAGATACGCAGTATTTT.

CDR3: CASSDPGWNSPLHF. The CDR3 region has the DNA TGTGCCAGCAGTGATCCAGGTTGGAATTCACCCCTCCACTTT. The chain combines TRBV27 with TRBJ1-6; no definite D call. CDR1 is MNHEY and CDR2 is SMNVEV in the germline V gene (reference sequence). The CDR3 is 14 amino acids. V lost 5 bases to trimming and J lost 7 bases, with 12 bases between them.

The chain couples TRBV27 to TRBJ2-7, with 10 bases lining up with TRBD1. This CDR3 comprises 14 residues. The germline gives CDR1 MNHEY, CDR2 SMNVEV (reference sequence). V lost 5 bases to trimming and J lost 3 bases; unmatched junction nucleotides: 4. The CDR3 bases are TGTGCCAGCAGTACCAGGACAGGGGGCTACGAGCAGTACTTC. It codes for CASSTRTGGYEQYF.

The rearrangement joins TRBV12-3 or TRBV12-4 to TRBJ1-2, with TRBD1 identical over 9 bases. V was pared by 3 bases and J by 8 bases, with 4 bases of the junction left unmatched. The CDR3 sequence is 13 residues long. The CDR3 region is CASSFRTGVGYTF. The DNA for the CDR3 is TGTGCCAGCAGTTTTCGGACAGGGGTGGGCTACACCTTC.